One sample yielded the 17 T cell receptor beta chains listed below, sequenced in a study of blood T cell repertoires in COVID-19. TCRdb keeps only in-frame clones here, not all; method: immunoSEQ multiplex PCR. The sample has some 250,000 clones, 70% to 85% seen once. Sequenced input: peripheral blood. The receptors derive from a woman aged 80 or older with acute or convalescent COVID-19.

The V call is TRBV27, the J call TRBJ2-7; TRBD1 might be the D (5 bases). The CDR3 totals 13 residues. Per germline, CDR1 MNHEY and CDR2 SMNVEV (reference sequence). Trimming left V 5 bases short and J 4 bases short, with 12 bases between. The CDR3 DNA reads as TGTGCCAGCAGTCCGAGAAGGGGATACGAGCAGTACTTC. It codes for CASSPRRGYEQYF.

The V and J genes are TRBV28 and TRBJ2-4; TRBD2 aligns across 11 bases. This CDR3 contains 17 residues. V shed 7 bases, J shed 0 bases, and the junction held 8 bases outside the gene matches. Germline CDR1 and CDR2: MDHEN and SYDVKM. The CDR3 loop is CASTLAGGTVAKNIQYF. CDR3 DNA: TGTGCCAGCACCTTAGCGGGGGGGACGGTAGCCAAAAACATTCAGTACTTC.

The CDR3, as DNA: TGTGCCAGCAGAGACAGGGGGCCCTATAACAATGAGCAGTTCTTC. Its protein is CASRDRGPYNNEQFF. The chain has TRBV6-5 and TRBJ2-1; 10 bases line up with TRBD1. CDR1 is MNHEY and CDR2 is SVGAGI in the germline V gene. This CDR3 has 15 amino acids. J lost 5 bases, V lost 6 bases, and 7 bases had no gene match.

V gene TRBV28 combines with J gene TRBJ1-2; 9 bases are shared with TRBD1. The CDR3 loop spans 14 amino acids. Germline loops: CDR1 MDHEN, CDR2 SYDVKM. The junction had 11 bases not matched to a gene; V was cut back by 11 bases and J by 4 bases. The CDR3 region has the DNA TGTGCCGCCGACAGTAGGGACAGGGTCTATGGCTACACCTTC. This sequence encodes CAADSRDRVYGYTF.

CDR3 sequence reads: CASSTNRGTNIQYF. CDR3 DNA sequence: TGTGCCAGCAGTACAAACAGGGGAACCAACATTCAGTACTTC. The V call is TRBV28, the J call TRBJ2-4, with TRBD1 matching over 7 bases. Germline lookup yields CDR1 MDHEN and CDR2 SYDVKM. CDR3 length: 14 residues. With 5 bases clipped from V and 7 bases from J, the junction kept 8 bases outside the gene matches.

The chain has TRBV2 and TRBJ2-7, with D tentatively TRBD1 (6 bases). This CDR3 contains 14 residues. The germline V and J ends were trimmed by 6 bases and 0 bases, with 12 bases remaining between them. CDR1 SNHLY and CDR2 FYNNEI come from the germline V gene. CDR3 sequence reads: CASRGDRFSYEQYF. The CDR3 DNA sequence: TGTGCCAGCAGGGGCGACAGGTTCTCCTACGAGCAGTACTTC.

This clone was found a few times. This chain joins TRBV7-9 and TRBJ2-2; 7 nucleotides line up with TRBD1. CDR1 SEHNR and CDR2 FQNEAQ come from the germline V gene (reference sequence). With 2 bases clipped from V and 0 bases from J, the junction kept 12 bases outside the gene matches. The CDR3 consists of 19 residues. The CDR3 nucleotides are TGTGCCAGCAGCTTACCCCGGACTCCACAGGGGACGAACACCGGGGAGCTGTTTTTT. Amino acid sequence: CASSLPRTPQGTNTGELFF.

The CDR3 protein is CASSLAGGNGNTIYF. The CDR3, as DNA: TGTGCCAGCAGCTTAGCGGGGGGGAACGGAAACACCATATATTTT. This chain uses TRBV11-2 with TRBJ1-3, with D perhaps matching TRBD1 (5 bases). The CDR3 consists of 15 residues. The ends were cut back, 1 base at V and 4 bases at J, with 11 bases in the middle. Germline V lookup: CDR1 SGHAT, CDR2 FQNNGV.

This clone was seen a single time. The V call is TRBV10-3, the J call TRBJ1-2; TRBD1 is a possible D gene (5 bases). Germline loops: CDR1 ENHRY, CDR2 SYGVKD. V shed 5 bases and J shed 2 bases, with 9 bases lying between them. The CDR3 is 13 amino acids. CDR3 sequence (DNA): TGTGCCATCAGTTCCCGGGGGAACTATGGCTACACCTTC. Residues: CAISSRGNYGYTF.

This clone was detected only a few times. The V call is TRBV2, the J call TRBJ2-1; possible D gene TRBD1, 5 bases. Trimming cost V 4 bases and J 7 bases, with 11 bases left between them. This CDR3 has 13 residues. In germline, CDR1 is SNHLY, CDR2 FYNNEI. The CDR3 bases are TGTGCCAGCAGTGTCCGTGACAGAAATGAGCAGTTCTTC. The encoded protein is CASSVRDRNEQFF.

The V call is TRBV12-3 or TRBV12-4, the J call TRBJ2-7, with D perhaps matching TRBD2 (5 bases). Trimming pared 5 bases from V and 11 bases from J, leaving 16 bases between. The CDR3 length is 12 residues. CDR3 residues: CASSLHWGEKYF. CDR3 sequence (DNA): TGTGCCAGCAGTCTCCATTGGGGAGAGAAGTACTTC.

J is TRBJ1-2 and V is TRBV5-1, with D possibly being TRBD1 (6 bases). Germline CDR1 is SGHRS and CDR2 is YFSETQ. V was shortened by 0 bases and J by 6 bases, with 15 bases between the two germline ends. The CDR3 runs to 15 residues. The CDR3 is CASSLGRTDSNGYTF. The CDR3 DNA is TGCGCCAGCAGCTTGGGCCGGACAGACTCAAATGGCTACACCTTC.

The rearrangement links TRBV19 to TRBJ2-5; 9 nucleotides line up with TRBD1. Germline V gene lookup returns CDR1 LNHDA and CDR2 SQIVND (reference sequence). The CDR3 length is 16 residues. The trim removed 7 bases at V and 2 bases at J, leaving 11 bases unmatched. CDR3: CASTPPGQGSQETQYF. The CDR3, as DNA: TGTGCCAGTACCCCACCCGGACAGGGGTCTCAAGAGACCCAGTACTTC.

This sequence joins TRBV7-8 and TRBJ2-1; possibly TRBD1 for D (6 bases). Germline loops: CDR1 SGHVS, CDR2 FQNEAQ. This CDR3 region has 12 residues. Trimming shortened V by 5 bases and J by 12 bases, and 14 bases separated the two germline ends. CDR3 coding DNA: TGTGCCAGCAGCCCAGACAGGTTTGGGCAGTTCTTC. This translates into CASSPDRFGQFF.

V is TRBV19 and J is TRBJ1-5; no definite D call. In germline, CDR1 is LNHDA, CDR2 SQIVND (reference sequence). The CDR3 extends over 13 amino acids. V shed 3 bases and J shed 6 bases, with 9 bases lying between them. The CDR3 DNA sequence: TGTGCCAGTAGTATTGGCGGCCCTCAGCCCCAGCATTTT. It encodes CASSIGGPQPQHF.

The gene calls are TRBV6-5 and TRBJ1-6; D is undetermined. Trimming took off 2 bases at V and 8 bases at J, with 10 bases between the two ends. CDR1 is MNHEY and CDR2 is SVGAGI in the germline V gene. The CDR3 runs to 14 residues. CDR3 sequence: CASSYEVWDSPLHF. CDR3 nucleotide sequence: TGTGCCAGCAGTTACGAGGTCTGGGATTCACCCCTCCACTTT.

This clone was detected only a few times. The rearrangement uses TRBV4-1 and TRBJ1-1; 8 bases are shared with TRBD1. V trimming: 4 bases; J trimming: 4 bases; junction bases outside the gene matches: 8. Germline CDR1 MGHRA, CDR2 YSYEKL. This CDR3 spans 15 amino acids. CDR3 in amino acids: CASSRWDRFGTEAFF. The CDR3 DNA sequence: TGCGCCAGCAGCCGGTGGGACAGGTTTGGCACTGAAGCTTTCTTT.